This T cell receptor (beta chain) is from a study of T cells in Graves' hyperthyroidism and ophthalmopathy. Study at large: Peripheral blood was drawn at first diagnosis, prior to all treatment.

The source material, RNA transcripts, was used to amplify TCR beta CDR3 regions. During a first-round RT-PCR of the TCR CDR3, the HTBI primer set was used. Using its own MiXCR run on the multiplex PCR reads, TCRdb lists one record per CDR3 protein. The profile shows under 400,000 distinct CDR3 sequences, around 20% of them singletons. With 2 bases clipped from V and 2 bases from J, the junction kept 7 bases outside the gene matches. CDR1 is SGHTS, CDR2 YDEGEE, per germline. The CDR3 is 17 residues long. The PBMCs were taken from around 9.1 ml of fresh peripheral blood. The chain has TRBV5-8 and TRBJ2-1, with 10 bases fitting TRBD2. The receptor comes from a woman between 50 and 59 years old with Graves' hyperthyroidism. The specimen was blood. CDR3 in DNA: TGTGCCAGCAGCTTAGACATAGCGGGGGGCCCCTACAATGAGCAGTTCTTC. Residues: CASSLDIAGGPYNEQFF.